A single T cell receptor (beta chain) is shown here with its context. The antigen is not known. Germline V gene lookup returns CDR1 LGHNA and CDR2 YNFKEQ. This CDR3 comprises 16 residues. Trimming at V came to 0 bases and at J to 7 bases, leaving 9 bases not matched to a gene. PCR involved 60 Vbeta and 13 Jbeta primers. Measured with immunoSEQ multiplex PCR; TCRdb has only the in-frame clones, and not every one. The sample has roughly 120,000 clones; roughly 78% are singletons. This record comes from a study of cytomegalovirus exposure and HLA in healthy donors. Study observations and caveats: A further, later analysis showed that HLA-associated TCR beta chains (compared with equally common others) were more clonally expanded.

The genes are TRBV4-2 and TRBJ2-7, with 10 nucleotides matching TRBD2. The specimen sequenced was PBMCs. This sequence was found in a woman between 25 and 40 years old in good health and CMV-seropositive. CDR3 region: CASSQDPSGGAGEQYF. CDR3 nucleotide sequence: TGTGCCAGCAGCCAAGATCCGAGCGGGGGGGCGGGGGAGCAGTACTTC.